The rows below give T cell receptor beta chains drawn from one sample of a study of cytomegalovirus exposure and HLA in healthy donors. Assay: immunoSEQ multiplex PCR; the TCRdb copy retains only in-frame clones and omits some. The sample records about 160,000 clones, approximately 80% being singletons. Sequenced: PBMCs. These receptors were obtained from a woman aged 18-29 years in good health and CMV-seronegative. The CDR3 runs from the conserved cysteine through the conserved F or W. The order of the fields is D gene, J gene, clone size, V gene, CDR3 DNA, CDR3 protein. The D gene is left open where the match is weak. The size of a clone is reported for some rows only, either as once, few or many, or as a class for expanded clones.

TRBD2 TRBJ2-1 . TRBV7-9 TGTGCCAGCAGCTTATCCCGGTTCGTAGCGGGGGGGAACAATGAGCAGTTCTTC CASSLSRFVAGGNNEQFF
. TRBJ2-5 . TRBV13 TGTGCCAGCAGCTCAACAGGGCCAGAGACCCAGTACTTC CASSSTGPETQYF
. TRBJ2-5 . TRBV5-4 TGTGCCAGCAGCCCCGAGGGCGAGACCCAGTACTTC CASSPEGETQYF
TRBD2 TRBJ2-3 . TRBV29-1 TGCAGTGCCCGGGGGGGCACAGATACGCAGTATTTT CSARGGTDTQYF
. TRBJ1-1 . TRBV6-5 TGTGCCAGCAGTTACCCCGTTGCAGGGAACACTGAAGCTTTCTTT CASSYPVAGNTEAFF
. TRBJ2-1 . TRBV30 TGTGCCTGGAGTGTATCGGTAGGGCTAGCTTACAATGAGCAGTTCTTC CAWSVSVGLAYNEQFF
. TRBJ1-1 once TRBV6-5 TGTGCCAGCAGTTACATCGGGAACACTGAAGCTTTCTTT CASSYIGNTEAFF
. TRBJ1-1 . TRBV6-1 TGTGCCAGCACCGGGACATCCCCTGAAGCTTTCTTT CASTGTSPEAFF
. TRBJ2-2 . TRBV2 TGTGCCAGCAGTAAGTGGAGGAACACCGGGGAGCTGTTTTTT CASSKWRNTGELFF
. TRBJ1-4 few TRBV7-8 TGTGCCAGCAGCTTACCGCCCCGAGGGGTGGGGGGAAAACTGTTTTTT CASSLPPRGVGGKLFF
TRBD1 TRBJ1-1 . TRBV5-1 TGCGCCAGCAGCCCGGGACAGACCGTAATGAACACTGAAGCTTTCTTT CASSPGQTVMNTEAFF
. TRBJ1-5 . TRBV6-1 TGTGCCAGCGTAGAGATAAGCAATCAGCCCCAGCATTTT CASVEISNQPQHF
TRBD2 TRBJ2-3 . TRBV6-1 TGTGCCAGCAGTGATGAGACTAGCGGGGGGGCGTATACGGATACGCAGTATTTT CASSDETSGGAYTDTQYF
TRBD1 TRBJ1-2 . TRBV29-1 TGCAGCGTGTACTCAGGGGGTGACTATGGCTACACCTTC CSVYSGGDYGYTF
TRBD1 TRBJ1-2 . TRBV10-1 TGCGCCAGCAGTGAGTCGGGGGCCGGACAGGGGGCTCGGGGCTACACCTTC CASSESGAGQGARGYTF
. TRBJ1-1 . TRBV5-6 TGTGCCAGCAGCTTGCTAGGGGCTTCCACTGAAGCTTTCTTT CASSLLGASTEAFF
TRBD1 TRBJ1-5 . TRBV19 TGTGCCAGTACCAGAGGGGACAGGGCGAAGCTGCCCCAGCATTTT CASTRGDRAKLPQHF
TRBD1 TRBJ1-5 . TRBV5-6 TGTGCCAGCAGCTGGGACAGGGGTCAGCCCCAGCATTTT CASSWDRGQPQHF
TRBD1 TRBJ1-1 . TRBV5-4 TGTGCCAGCAGCTTGGCCCAGGGGGTCTCTGAAGCTTTCTTT CASSLAQGVSEAFF
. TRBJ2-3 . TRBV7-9 TGTGCCAGCAGCTCGGGACTCGCATTTGATACGCAGTATTTT CASSSGLAFDTQYF
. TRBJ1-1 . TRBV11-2 TGTGCCAGCAGCTTAGTGGTGGTAGGGGATGAAGCTTTCTTT CASSLVVVGDEAFF
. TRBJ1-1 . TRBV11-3 TGTGCCAGCAGCCCGAGAGGATCATCAGGGGTTGCTGAAGCTTTCTTT CASSPRGSSGVAEAFF
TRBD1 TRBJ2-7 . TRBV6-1 TGTGCCGGCAGGGAACCTCGGACAGGGAGCCCCTACGAGCAGTACTTC CAGREPRTGSPYEQYF
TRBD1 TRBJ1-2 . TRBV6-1 TGTGCCAGCAGTGAAGTCGGACAGGGAGTGCGCTACACCTTC CASSEVGQGVRYTF
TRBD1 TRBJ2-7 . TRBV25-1 TGTGCCAGCAGTGGGGGACAGTGGGTGTCCTACGAGCAGTACTTC CASSGGQWVSYEQYF
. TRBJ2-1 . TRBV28 TGTGCCAGCAGTTCCTCGACCGCGGCCTCCTACAATGAGCAGTTCTTC CASSSSTAASYNEQFF
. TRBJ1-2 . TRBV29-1 TGCACCTGTCGGTTTAACTATGGCTACACCTTC CTCRFNYGYTF
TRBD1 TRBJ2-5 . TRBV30 TGTGCCTGGAACAGGGGTCTGGAGACCCAGTACTTC CAWNRGLETQYF
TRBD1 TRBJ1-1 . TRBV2 TGTGCCAGCAGTGGGACAGGGGGACGCACTGAAGCTTTCTTT CASSGTGGRTEAFF
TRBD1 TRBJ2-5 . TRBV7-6 TGTGCCAGCAGCCAACAGGGGCGGCTGGAGACCCAGTACTTC CASSQQGRLETQYF
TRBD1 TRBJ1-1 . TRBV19 TGTGCCAGTAGTAAAGACAGGGCTGTGGCTTTCTTT CASSKDRAVAFF
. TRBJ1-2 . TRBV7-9 TGTGCCAGCAGCTTAGATTCCAGGGGCCTCTCCAACTATGGCTACACCTTC CASSLDSRGLSNYGYTF
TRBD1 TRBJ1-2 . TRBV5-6 TGTGCCAGCAGCTTAGGGACAGGGGTTGGCTATGGCTACACCTTC CASSLGTGVGYGYTF